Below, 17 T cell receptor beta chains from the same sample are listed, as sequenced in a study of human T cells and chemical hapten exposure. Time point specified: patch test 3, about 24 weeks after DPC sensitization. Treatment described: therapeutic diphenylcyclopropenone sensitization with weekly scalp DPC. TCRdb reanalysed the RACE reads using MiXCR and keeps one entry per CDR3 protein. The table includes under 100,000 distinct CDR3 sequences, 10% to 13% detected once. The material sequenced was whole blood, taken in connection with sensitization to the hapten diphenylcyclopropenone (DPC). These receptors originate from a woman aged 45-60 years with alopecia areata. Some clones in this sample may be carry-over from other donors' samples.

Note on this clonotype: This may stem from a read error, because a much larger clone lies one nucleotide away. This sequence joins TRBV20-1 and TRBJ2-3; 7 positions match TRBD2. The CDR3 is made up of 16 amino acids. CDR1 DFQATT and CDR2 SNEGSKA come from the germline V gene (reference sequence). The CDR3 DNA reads TGCAGTGCCCAGAGTAGGGGAGGGTGGAACACAGATGCGCAGTATTTT. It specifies CSAQSRGGWNTDAQYF.

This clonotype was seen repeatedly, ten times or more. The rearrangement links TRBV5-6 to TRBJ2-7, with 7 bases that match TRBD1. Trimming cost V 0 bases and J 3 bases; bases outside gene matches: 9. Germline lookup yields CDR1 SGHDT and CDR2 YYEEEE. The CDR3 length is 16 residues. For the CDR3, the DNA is TGTGCCAGCAGCTTGGGGTTGCCGGACAGGAACTACGAGCAGTACTTC. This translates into CASSLGLPDRNYEQYF. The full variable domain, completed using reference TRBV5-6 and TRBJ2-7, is DAGVTQSPTHLIKTRGQQVTLRCSPKSGHDTVSWYQQALGQGPQFIFQYYEEEERQRGNFPDRFSGHQFPNYSSELNVNALLLGDSALYLCASSLGLPDRNYEQYFGPGTRLTVT.

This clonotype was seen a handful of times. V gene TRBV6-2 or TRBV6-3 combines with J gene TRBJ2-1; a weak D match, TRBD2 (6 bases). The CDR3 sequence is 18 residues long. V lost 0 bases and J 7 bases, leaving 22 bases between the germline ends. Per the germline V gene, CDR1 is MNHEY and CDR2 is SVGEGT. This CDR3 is CASSYSNPGTLSGNEQFF. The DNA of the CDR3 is TGTGCCAGCAGTTACTCGAATCCCGGGACTCTCTCTGGAAATGAGCAGTTCTTC.

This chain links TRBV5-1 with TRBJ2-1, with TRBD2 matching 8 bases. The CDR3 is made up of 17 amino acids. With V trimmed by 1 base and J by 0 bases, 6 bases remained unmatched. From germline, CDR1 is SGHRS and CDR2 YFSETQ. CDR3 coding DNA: TGCGCCAGCAGCTTGACGGGAGGGGCGAGCTCCTACAATGAGCAGTTCTTC. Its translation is CASSLTGGASSYNEQFF.

DNA for the CDR3: TGTGCCAGCAGCCGCCCTAGGGGGGGAGGGGAGTCCACTGAAGCTTTCTTT. Encoded protein: CASSRPRGGGESTEAFF. The V gene is TRBV14, the J gene TRBJ1-1, with D possibly TRBD1 on 6 matching bases. The CDR3 spans 17 residues. The ends were cut back, 4 bases at V and 4 bases at J, with 22 bases in the middle. CDR1 and CDR2 (germline): SGHDN, FVKESK.

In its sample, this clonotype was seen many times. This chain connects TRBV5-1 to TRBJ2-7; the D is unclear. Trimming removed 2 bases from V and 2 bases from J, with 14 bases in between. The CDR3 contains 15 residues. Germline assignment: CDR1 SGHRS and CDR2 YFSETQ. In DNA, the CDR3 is TGCGCCAGCAGCTTCGCCAACAGCTATCCCTACGAGCAGTACTTC. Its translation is CASSFANSYPYEQYF.

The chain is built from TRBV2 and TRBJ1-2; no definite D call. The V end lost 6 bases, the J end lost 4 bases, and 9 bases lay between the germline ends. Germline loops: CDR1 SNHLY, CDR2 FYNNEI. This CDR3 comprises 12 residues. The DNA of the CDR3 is TGTGCCAGCAGAGAAACTTCCTATGGCTACACCTTC. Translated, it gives CASRETSYGYTF.

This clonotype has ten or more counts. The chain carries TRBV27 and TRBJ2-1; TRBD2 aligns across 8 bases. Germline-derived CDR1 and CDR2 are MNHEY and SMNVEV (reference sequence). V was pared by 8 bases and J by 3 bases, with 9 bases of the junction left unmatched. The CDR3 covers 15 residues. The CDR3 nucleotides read TGTGCCAGCGCAACCGGGACTAGTTACTACAATGAGCAGTTCTTC. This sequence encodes CASATGTSYYNEQFF.

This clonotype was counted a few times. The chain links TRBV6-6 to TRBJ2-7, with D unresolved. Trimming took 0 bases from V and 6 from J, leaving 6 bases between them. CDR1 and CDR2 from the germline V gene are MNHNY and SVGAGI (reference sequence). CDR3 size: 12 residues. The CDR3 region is CASSYSHGEQYF. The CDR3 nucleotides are TGTGCCAGCAGTTACTCGCACGGCGAGCAGTACTTC.

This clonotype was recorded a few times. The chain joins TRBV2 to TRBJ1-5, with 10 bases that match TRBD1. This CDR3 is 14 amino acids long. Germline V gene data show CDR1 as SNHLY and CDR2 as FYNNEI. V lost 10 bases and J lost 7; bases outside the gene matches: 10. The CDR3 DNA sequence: TGTGCCACCCGACAGGGGGCTTCTGGGCAGCCCCAGCATTTT. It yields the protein CATRQGASGQPQHF. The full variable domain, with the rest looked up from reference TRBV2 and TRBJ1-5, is EPEVTQTPSHQVTQMGQEVILRCVPISNHLYFYWYRQILGQKVEFLVSFYNNEISEKSEIFDDQFSVERPDGSNFTLKIRSTKLEDSAMYFCATRQGASGQPQHFGDGTRLSIL.

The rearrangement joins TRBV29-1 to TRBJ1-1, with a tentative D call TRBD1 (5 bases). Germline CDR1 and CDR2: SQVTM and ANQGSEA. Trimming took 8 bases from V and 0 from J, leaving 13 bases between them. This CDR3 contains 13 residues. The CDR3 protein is CSIRQTMNTEAFF. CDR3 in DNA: TGCAGCATTAGACAGACCATGAACACTGAAGCTTTCTTT. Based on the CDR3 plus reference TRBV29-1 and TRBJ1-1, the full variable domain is SAVISQKPSRDICQRGTSLTIQCQVDSQVTMMFWYRQQPGQSLTLIATANQGSEATYESGFVIDKFPISRPNLTFSTLTVSNMSPEDSSIYLCSIRQTMNTEAFFGQGTRLTVV.

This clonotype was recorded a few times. Here the CDR3 DNA reads TGCAGTGCCCAAGCGCTGGGGGGCACAACTAATGAAAAACTGTTTTTT. It translates to CSAQALGGTTNEKLFF. This chain connects TRBV20-1 to TRBJ1-4; tentatively, D is TRBD1 (6 bases). Trimming stripped 6 bases from V and 0 bases from J, with 17 bases between. Germline CDR1 is DFQATT and CDR2 is SNEGSKA (reference sequence). This CDR3 is 16 amino acids long.

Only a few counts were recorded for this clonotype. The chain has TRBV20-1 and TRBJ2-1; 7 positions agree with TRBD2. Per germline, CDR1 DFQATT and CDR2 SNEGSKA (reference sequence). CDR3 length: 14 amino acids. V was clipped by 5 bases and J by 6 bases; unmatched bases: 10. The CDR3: CSASAGRAGNEQFF. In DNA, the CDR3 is TGCAGTGCTTCCGCTGGGAGGGCCGGCAATGAGCAGTTCTTC.

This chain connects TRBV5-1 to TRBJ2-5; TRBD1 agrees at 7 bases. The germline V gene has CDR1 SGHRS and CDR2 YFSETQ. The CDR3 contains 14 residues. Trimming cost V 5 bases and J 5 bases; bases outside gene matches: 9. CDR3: CASSFALQGETQYF. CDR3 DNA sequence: TGCGCCAGCAGTTTTGCATTACAGGGGGAGACCCAGTACTTC.

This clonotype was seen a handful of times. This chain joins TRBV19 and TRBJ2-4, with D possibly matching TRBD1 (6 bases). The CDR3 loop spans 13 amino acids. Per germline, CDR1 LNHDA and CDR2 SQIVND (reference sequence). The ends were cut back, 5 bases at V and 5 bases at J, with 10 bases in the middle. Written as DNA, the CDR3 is TGTGCCAGTAGTCCCCGGACAGAAAACATTCAGTACTTC. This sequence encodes CASSPRTENIQYF. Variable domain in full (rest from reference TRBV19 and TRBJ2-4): DGGITQSPKYLFRKEGQNVTLSCEQNLNHDAMYWYRQDPGQGLRLIYYSQIVNDFQKGDIAEGYSVSREKKESFPLTVTSAQKNPTAFYLCASSPRTENIQYFGAGTRLSVL.

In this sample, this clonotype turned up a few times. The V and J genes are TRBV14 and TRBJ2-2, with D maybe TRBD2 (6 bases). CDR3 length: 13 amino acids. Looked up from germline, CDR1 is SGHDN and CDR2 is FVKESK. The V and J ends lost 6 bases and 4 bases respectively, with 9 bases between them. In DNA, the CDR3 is TGTGCCAGCAGGCTCGGGGGCACCGGGGAGCTGTTTTTT. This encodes CASRLGGTGELFF.

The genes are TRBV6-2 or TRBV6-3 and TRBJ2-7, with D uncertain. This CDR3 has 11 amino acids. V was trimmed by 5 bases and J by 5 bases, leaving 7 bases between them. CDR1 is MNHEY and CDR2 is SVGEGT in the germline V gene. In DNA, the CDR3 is TGTGCCAGCAGTCGTTCCCACGAGCAGTACTTC. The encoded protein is CASSRSHEQYF.